This is a list of T cell receptor beta chains from one sample in a study of spatial heterogeneity in lung cancer. TCRdb redid the calling of the 5' RACE reads with MiXCR, one entry per CDR3 protein. The data contain about 43,000 distinct CDR3 sequences, 20% to 25% of them singletons. The starting material was PBMCs, obtained at follow-up. The receptors come from a female donor with early-stage non-small cell lung cancer. The CDR3 runs from the conserved cysteine through the conserved F or W. A D gene is named only where the DNA matches it firmly. Clone size, where shown, is once, few, many, or a class for clones that have expanded.

d_gene	abundance	v_gene	j_gene	CDR3nt	CDR3aa
TRBD1	few	TRBV28	TRBJ2-5	TGTGCCAGCAGTCCTACAGGGGGAGAGACCCAGTACTTC	CASSPTGGETQYF
.	few	TRBV7-6	TRBJ2-1	TGTGCCAGCAGCTTCGGCAGCCTCAATGAGCAGTTCTTC	CASSFGSLNEQFF
.	few	TRBV9	TRBJ2-5	TGTGCCAGCAGCGCCTCGGTGGGAAGGCACGAAGAGACCCAGTACTTC	CASSASVGRHEETQYF
.	.	TRBV9	TRBJ2-1	TGTGCCAGCAGCGTCACCAGCTCCTACAATGAGCAGTTCTTC	CASSVTSSYNEQFF
TRBD1	many	TRBV29-1	TRBJ1-1	TGCAGCGTTGCGACAGGGGGGATGAACACTGAAGCTTTCTTT	CSVATGGMNTEAFF
.	few	TRBV9	TRBJ1-2	TGTGCCAGCAGCCCCCGGGACACCTATGGCTACACCTTC	CASSPRDTYGYTF
.	.	TRBV3-1	TRBJ2-6	TGTGCCAGCAGCCAGGGGGACTCGAGCTCTGGGGCCAACGTCCTGACTTTC	CASSQGDSSSGANVLTF
.	few	TRBV9	TRBJ1-1	TGTGCCAGCAGCGTCATTTCTCAAGGCACTGAAGCTTTCTTT	CASSVISQGTEAFF
TRBD1	many	TRBV7-8	TRBJ1-1	TGTGCCAGCAGCTCGACAGGGGCCAACACTGAAGCTTTCTTT	CASSSTGANTEAFF
.	many	TRBV3-1	TRBJ1-2	TGTGCCAGCAGCCAAAAGGGGTTATACTATGGCTACACCTTC	CASSQKGLYYGYTF
.	.	TRBV5-1	TRBJ2-2	TGCGCCAGCAGCTTGAGGGTCTTTCGGCAGGGTGAAGTGGAGGACACCGGGGAGCTGTTTTTT	CASSLRVFRQGEVEDTGELFF
TRBD1	few	TRBV2	TRBJ1-4	TGTGCCAGCAGGGAAACGCAGGGACAGGGGGCGTGGGGTGAAAAACTGTTTTTT	CASRETQGQGAWGEKLFF
.	.	TRBV5-8	TRBJ2-7	TGTGCCAGCAACAACCCCGGGGATCGCTACGAGCAGTACTTC	CASNNPGDRYEQYF
TRBD2	many	TRBV7-6	TRBJ2-6	TGTGCCAGCAGCTTAATCGGCAGCGGGAGGGGTCTGGGGGCCAACGTCCTGACTTTC	CASSLIGSGRGLGANVLTF
.	.	TRBV19	TRBJ2-6	TGTGCCAGTACCCGGGTGATCTCTGGGGCCAACGTCCTGACTTTC	CASTRVISGANVLTF
TRBD1	.	TRBV12-3/TRBV12-4	TRBJ1-6	TGTGCCAGCAGACCGGGACAGGGAAACGGTTCACCCCTCCACTTT	CASRPGQGNGSPLHF
TRBD1	.	TRBV6-6	TRBJ2-5	TGTGCCAGCAGTGCGCCGGACAGGGGTGGAAAGACCCAGTACTTC	CASSAPDRGGKTQYF
.	.	TRBV29-1	TRBJ2-5	TGCAGCGTTGAAGGGGGCCTAGAGACCCAGTACTTC	CSVEGGLETQYF
TRBD1	once	TRBV12-5	TRBJ1-2	TGTGCTAGTGGCCCTGGACAGGAAACCGCTAGCTATGGCTACACCTTC	CASGPGQETASYGYTF
.	.	TRBV5-5	TRBJ1-3	TGTGCCAGCAGCGGTCCCTTTGGAAACACCATATATTTT	CASSGPFGNTIYF
.	many	TRBV12-3/TRBV12-4	TRBJ2-1	TGTGCCAGCAGTTTATATCAGCTAGCGCAGTTCTTC	CASSLYQLAQFF
.	.	TRBV21-1	TRBJ1-1	TGTGCCAGCAGGACGGAGTACCTGAACACTGAAGCTTTCTTT	CASRTEYLNTEAFF
TRBD2	.	TRBV7-9	TRBJ2-1	TGTGCCAGCAGCTTGGACCTAGGACTAGCGGGAGAGGGTGAGCAGTTCTTC	CASSLDLGLAGEGEQFF
TRBD1	few	TRBV15	TRBJ2-7	TGTGCCACCAGCCTTAGGACAGGGGGTGTCTACGAGCAGTACTTC	CATSLRTGGVYEQYF
.	.	TRBV2	TRBJ1-1	TGTGCCAGCAAGATCAACACTGGACTTGGGGACACTGAAGCTTTCTTT	CASKINTGLGDTEAFF
.	many	TRBV7-6	TRBJ2-5	TGTGCCAGCAGCGCGCGGGTACAAGAGACCCAGTACTTC	CASSARVQETQYF